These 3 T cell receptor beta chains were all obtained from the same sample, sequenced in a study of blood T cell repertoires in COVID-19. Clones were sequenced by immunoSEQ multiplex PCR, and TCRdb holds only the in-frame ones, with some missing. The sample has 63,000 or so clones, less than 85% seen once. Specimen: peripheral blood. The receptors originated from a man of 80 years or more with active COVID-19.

The CDR3 DNA is TGTGCCACCAGTGATTCCAGGGTGGTTGGCTATGGCTACACCTTC. Protein product: CATSDSRVVGYGYTF. This chain links TRBV24-1 with TRBJ1-2, with D possibly matching TRBD1 (5 bases). Germline CDR1 reads KGHDR; CDR2 reads SFDVKD. V was cut by 2 bases and J by 4 bases, with 13 bases left in between. This CDR3 is 15 amino acids long.

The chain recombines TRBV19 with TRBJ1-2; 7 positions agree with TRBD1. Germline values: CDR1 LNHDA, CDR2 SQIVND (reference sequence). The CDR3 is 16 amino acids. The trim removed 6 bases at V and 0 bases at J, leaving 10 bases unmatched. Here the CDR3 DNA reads TGTGCCAGTAGGGACCCAAGGGGGCCAGCTAACTATGGCTACACCTTC. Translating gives CASRDPRGPANYGYTF. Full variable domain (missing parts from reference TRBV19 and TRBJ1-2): DGGITQSPKYLFRKEGQNVTLSCEQNLNHDAMYWYRQDPGQGLRLIYYSQIVNDFQKGDIAEGYSVSREKKESFPLTVTSAQKNPTAFYLCASRDPRGPANYGYTFGSGTRLTVV.

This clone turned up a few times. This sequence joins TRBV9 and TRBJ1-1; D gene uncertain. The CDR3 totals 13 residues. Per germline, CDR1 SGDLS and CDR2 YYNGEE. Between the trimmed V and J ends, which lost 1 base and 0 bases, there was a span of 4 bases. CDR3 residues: CASSVLVNTEAFF. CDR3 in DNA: TGTGCCAGCAGCGTACTAGTGAACACTGAAGCTTTCTTT.